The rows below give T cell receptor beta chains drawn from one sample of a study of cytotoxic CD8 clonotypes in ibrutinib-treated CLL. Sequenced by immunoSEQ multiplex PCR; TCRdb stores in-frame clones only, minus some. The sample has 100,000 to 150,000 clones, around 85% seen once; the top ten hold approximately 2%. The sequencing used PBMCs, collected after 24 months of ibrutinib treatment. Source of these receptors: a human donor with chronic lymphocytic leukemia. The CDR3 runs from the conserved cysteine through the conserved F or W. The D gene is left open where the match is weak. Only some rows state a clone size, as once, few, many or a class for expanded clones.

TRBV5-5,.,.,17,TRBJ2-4,TGTGCCAGCAGCTTGATGGCGGGACAACTAGCCAAAAACATTCAGTACTTC,CASSLMAGQLAKNIQYF
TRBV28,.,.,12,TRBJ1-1,TGTGCCAGCAGTTTATCGGGTTCCAAAGCTTTCTTT,CASSLSGSKAFF
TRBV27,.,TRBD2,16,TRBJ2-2,TGTGCCAGCAGTTTAACTAGCGGGAGGTGGACCGGGGAGCTGTTTTTT,CASSLTSGRWTGELFF
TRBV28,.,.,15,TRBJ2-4,TGTGCCAGCAGTTCGGCGGTCGTAGCCAAAAACATTCAGTACTTC,CASSSAVVAKNIQYF
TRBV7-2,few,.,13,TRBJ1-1,TGTGCCAGCAGACAAGACGAGGGCGCGAGGTCTTTCTTT,CASRQDEGARSFF
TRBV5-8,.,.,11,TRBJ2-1,TGTGCCAGCAGCTCGTTAACTGAGCAGTTCTTC,CASSSLTEQFF
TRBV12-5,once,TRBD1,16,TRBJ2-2,TGTGCTAGTGGTCAATCCGGGACAGGGGCAGCCGGGGAGCTGTTTTTT,CASGQSGTGAAGELFF
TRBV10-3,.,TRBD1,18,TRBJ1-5,TGTGCCATCAGTGAGCCGGGACAGGGAAGATTAAGCAATCAGCCCCAGCATTTT,CAISEPGQGRLSNQPQHF
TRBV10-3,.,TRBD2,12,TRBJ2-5,TGTGCCATCAGTGGGACTAGCGGGACCCAGTACTTC,CAISGTSGTQYF
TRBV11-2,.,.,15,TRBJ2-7,TGTGCCAGCAGCTTGATAAGACCCTACTCCTACGAGCAGTACTTC,CASSLIRPYSYEQYF
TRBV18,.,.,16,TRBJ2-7,TGTGCCAGCTCACCTTATACCAACAGGGCCACCTACGAGCAGTACTTC,CASSPYTNRATYEQYF
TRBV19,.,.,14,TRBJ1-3,TGTGCCACCCAATCGAAGGGATCTGGAAACACCATATATTTT,CATQSKGSGNTIYF
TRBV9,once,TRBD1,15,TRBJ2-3,TGTGCCAGCAGCGTAGGCCAGGGGGGCACAGATACGCAGTATTTT,CASSVGQGGTDTQYF
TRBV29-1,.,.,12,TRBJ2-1,TGCAGCGCCCATACAGGGTACAATGAGCAGTTCTTC,CSAHTGYNEQFF
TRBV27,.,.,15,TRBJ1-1,TGTGCCAGCAGTGTACAGGGAAGTAGGACAACTGAAGCTTTCTTT,CASSVQGSRTTEAFF
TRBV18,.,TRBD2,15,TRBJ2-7,TGTGCCAGCTCACCACCGGGACTAGCGGGAGACGAGCAGTACTTC,CASSPPGLAGDEQYF
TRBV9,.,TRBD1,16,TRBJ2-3,TGTGCCAGCAGCGGCTGGGGACAGGGGGACACAGATACGCAGTATTTT,CASSGWGQGDTDTQYF
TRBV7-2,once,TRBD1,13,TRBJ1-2,TGTGCCAGCAGCCTCACAGGGGACTATGGCTACACCTTC,CASSLTGDYGYTF
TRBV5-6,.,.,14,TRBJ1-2,TGTGCCAGCAGCTTAGACAGCGAACACTATGGCTACACCTTC,CASSLDSEHYGYTF
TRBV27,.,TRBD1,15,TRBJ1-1,TGTGCCACCAGGGGGACAGGGGTCCGTTCGGGGGAAGCTTTCTTT,CATRGTGVRSGEAFF
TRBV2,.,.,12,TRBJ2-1,TGTGCCAGTAAGGATTTACTCGGTGAGCAGTTCTTC,CASKDLLGEQFF
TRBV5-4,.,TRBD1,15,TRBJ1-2,TGTGCCAGCAGCTTGACAGGGGAAGGCCTTTATGGCTACACCTTC,CASSLTGEGLYGYTF
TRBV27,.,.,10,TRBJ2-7,TGTGCCAGCAGGTGGGGCGAGCAGTACTTC,CASRWGEQYF
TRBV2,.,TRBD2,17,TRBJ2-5,TGTGCCAGCAGTGCCTTGGGGCGGGAGGTTGGCCAAGAGACCCAGTACTTC,CASSALGREVGQETQYF
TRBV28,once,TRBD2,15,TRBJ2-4,TGTGCCAGCAGTTTGACGAAAGGGAGGGGAAACATTCAGTACTTC,CASSLTKGRGNIQYF
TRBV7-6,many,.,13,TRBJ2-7,TGTGCCAGCAGCTTAGGACAGGTCTACGAGCAGTACTTC,CASSLGQVYEQYF
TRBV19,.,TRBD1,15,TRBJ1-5,TGTGCCAGTCGGGACAGGGGGCAGGACAATCAGCCCCAGCATTTT,CASRDRGQDNQPQHF
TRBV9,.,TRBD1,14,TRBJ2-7,TGTGCCAGCAGCGTCCAAGGACAGGCCTACGAGCAGTACTTC,CASSVQGQAYEQYF
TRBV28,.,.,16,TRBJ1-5,TGTGCCAGCAGTTTAGGGCAGGGTCGAAACTATCAGCCCCAGCATTTT,CASSLGQGRNYQPQHF
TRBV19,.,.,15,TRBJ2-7,TGTGCCAGTAACCCTTCCTCATGGGGAACCTACGAGCAGTACTTC,CASNPSSWGTYEQYF
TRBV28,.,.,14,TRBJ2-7,TGTGCCAGCAGCCTTGGGGGCCTTTCCTACGAGCAGTACTTC,CASSLGGLSYEQYF
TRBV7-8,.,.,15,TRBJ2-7,TGTGCCAGCAGCTCCAATCGACAGGTCTCCTACGAGCAGTACTTC,CASSSNRQVSYEQYF
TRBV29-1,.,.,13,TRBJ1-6,TGCAGCGCGGGGGGCGGGCACGGATCACCCCTCCACTTT,CSAGGGHGSPLHF
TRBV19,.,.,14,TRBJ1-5,TGTGCCAGTAGTGCGAGGAATAGCAATCAGCCCCAGCATTTT,CASSARNSNQPQHF
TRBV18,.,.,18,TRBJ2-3,TGTGCCAGCTCATCATCAAACCAGGGAAGGAGTGGAGGAGATACGCAGTATTTT,CASSSSNQGRSGGDTQYF
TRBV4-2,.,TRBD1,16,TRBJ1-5,TGTGCCAGCAGCCAAGAGGGGGGACAGGCTAATCAGCCCCAGCATTTT,CASSQEGGQANQPQHF
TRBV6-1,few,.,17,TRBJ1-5,TGTGCCAGCAGTGCTGGCGGGGGGCTTGTTGGCAATCAGCCCCAGCATTTT,CASSAGGGLVGNQPQHF
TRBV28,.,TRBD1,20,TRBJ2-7,TGTGCCAGCAGACACCCCCCACGTAAATGGGACAGGGGCTTGGGCTACGAGCAGTACTTC,CASRHPPRKWDRGLGYEQYF
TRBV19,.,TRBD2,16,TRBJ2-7,TGTGCCAGTAGTAGCGGGACTAGCGGGAGGGCCTCCGAGCAGTACTTC,CASSSGTSGRASEQYF
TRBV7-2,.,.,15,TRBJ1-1,TGTGCCAGCAGCTCATTCAGGGGAGGGAACACTGAAGCTTTCTTT,CASSSFRGGNTEAFF
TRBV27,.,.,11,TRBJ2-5,TGTGCCAGCAGCCAGCAAGAGACCCAGTACTTC,CASSQQETQYF
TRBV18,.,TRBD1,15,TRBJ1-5,TGTGCCAGCTCACCAGACAGGGGTCGCAATCAGCCCCAGCATTTT,CASSPDRGRNQPQHF
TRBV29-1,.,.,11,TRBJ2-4,TGCAGCGTTGAGTCCCGAAACATTCAGTACTTC,CSVESRNIQYF
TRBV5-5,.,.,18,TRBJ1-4,TGTGCCAGCAGCTTGGGGACACTGATCGAGCCGGGGACTGAAAAACTGTTTTTT,CASSLGTLIEPGTEKLFF
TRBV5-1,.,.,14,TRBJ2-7,TGCGCCAGCAGGGATACCGGGACCACAAACGAGCAGTACTTC,CASRDTGTTNEQYF
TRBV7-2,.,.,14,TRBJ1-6,TGTGCCAGCAGCTTAAACGGGTTTTCTGAACCCCTCCACTTT,CASSLNGFSEPLHF
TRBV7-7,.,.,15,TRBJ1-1,TGTGCCAGCAGCTTATTGGACGGCATGAACACTGAAGCTTTCTTT,CASSLLDGMNTEAFF
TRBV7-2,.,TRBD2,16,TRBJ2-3,TGTGCCAGCAGCAGAAGGACTAGCGGGGTTACAGATACGCAGTATTTT,CASSRRTSGVTDTQYF
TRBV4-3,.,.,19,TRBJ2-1,TGCGCCAGCAGCCAAGATAAGGAGACTGCACGACCCTCCTACAATGAGCAGTTCTTC,CASSQDKETARPSYNEQFF
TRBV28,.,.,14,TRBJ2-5,TGTGCCACAAAAGTCCGGGGGCTAGTGGAGACCCAGTACTTC,CATKVRGLVETQYF
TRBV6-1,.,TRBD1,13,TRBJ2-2,TGTGCCAGCAGTCGACAGGGTCCCGGGGAGCTGTTTTTT,CASSRQGPGELFF
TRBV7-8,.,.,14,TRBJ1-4,TGTGCCAGCAGCTTTCGAACGGCCAATGAAAAACTGTTTTTT,CASSFRTANEKLFF
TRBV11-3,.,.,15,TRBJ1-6,TGTGCCAGCAGCTTAGACGGCAATTTGGGTTCACCCCTCCACTTT,CASSLDGNLGSPLHF
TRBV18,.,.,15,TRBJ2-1,TGTGCCAGCTCAAGGGGCGGGTCCGTGGTGGACGAGCAGTTCTTC,CASSRGGSVVDEQFF
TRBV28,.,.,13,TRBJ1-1,TGTGCCAGCTGCAGGACCTTGGGAGCTGAAGCTTTCTTT,CASCRTLGAEAFF
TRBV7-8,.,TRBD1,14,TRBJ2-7,TGTGCCAGCAGCGTAGACAGGGGAAGGTACGAGCAGTACTTC,CASSVDRGRYEQYF